The subject of this entry is one TCR beta chain. The CDR3 is 12 residues long. From germline, CDR1 is ENHRY and CDR2 SYGVKD. This entry is derived from a study of blood T cell repertoires in COVID-19. Study information: Acute and convalescent COVID-19 specimens originated in the United States, Italy and Spain.

Data came from immunoSEQ multiplex PCR; TCRdb stores just in-frame clones and leaves some out. Of hundreds of thousands of clones in the sample, approximately 83% were seen once. In assigning cohorts, the study relied on participant-reported clinical history. This clonotype originated in a woman aged 40 to 55 with acute COVID-19. The sequenced sample was PBMCs or T cells enriched from blood (not recorded which). The gene calls are TRBV10-3 and TRBJ2-1; D remains ambiguous. In nucleotides, the CDR3 is TGTGCAACTAACGAGCACGACAATGAGCAGTTCTTC. Translating gives CATNEHDNEQFF.